This TCR beta chain is from a study of T-cell reconstitution after alpha-beta-depleted transplantation in children. Overall study findings and caveats: After transplant, high TCRbeta diversity at day 60 in some patients arose from surviving recipient T cells and thymic progenitors. After transplant, at about two months, alpha-beta T cells were reportedly derived from several hundred expanded graft clones.

This clonotype was counted between two and nine times. Its target is unknown. It was with unique molecular identifiers that the TCRbeta library was prepared. TCRdb re-called the PCR reads through MiXCR, storing one row per CDR3 protein. Of fewer than 450,000 distinct CDR3 sequences listed, under 20% are singletons. This TCR was recovered from a male patient aged 2-9 years who had a stem cell transplant for acute lymphoblastic leukemia, so the T cells may come from the graft donor. Sequencing was performed on PBMCs, mostly from graft donor cells, taken 360 days after TCRalphabeta/CD19-depleted stem cell transplant.

The CDR3 bases are TGTGCCAGCAGTTTATGGCTCCGGACCGGGGAGCTGTTTTTT. This gives the protein CASSLWLRTGELFF. The rearrangement links TRBV12-3 or TRBV12-4 to TRBJ2-2; D unresolved. The CDR3 runs 14 residues. The V end was cut by 2 bases, the J end by 5 bases, with 9 bases between.